This is a list of T cell receptor beta chains from one sample in a study of cytomegalovirus exposure and HLA in healthy donors. Measured with immunoSEQ multiplex PCR; TCRdb has only the in-frame clones, and not every one. In the table there are 180,000 or so clones, 70% to 90% of which are singletons. Input material: PBMCs. These receptor sequences come from a man younger than 35 in good health and CMV-seropositive. The CDR3 runs from the conserved cysteine through the conserved F or W. The D gene is left open where the match is weak. The size of a clone is reported for some rows only, either as once, few or many, or as a class for expanded clones.

13	-	TRBV7-9	-	TRBJ1-4	TGTGCCAGCAGCAGTGGCCCGAGGGAAAAACTGTTTTTT	CASSSGPREKLFF
15	-	TRBV27	few	TRBJ1-1	TGTGCCAGCAGTGCCACCCCAGGGGTGAACACTGAAGCTTTCTTT	CASSATPGVNTEAFF
17	TRBD1	TRBV11-2	-	TRBJ1-1	TGTGCCAGCAGCCCGCACCCTACAGGGGGCACGGGCACTGAAGCTTTCTTT	CASSPHPTGGTGTEAFF
10	-	TRBV10-1	-	TRBJ2-7	TGCGCCATAACAACCCCCGAGCAGTACTTC	CAITTPEQYF
15	TRBD1	TRBV2	-	TRBJ1-5	TGTGCCAGCAACCCGGGACAGTCCAGCAATCAGCCCCAGCATTTT	CASNPGQSSNQPQHF
18	TRBD1	TRBV5-6	-	TRBJ1-6	TGTGCCAGCAGCTCCTCGGGACAGAGAACCTCCTATAATTCACCCCTCCACTTT	CASSSSGQRTSYNSPLHF
12	-	TRBV2	-	TRBJ2-3	TGTGCCAGCAGGACAGGAACAGATACGCAGTATTTT	CASRTGTDTQYF
14	-	TRBV7-2	-	TRBJ2-3	TGTGCCAGCAGCTGGAGCGGCAGCACAGATACGCAGTATTTT	CASSWSGSTDTQYF
14	TRBD1	TRBV11-2	-	TRBJ1-1	TGTGCCAGCAGCCCAGGACAGGGTCTCACTGAAGCTTTCTTT	CASSPGQGLTEAFF
14	TRBD2	TRBV29-1	-	TRBJ2-1	TGCAGCCCGCGGGAGGGAGGGACCTACAATGAGCAGTTCTTC	CSPREGGTYNEQFF
14	-	TRBV15	-	TRBJ1-2	TGTGCCACCAGCAGAGTGAGTACGGACTATGGCTACACCTTC	CATSRVSTDYGYTF
13	TRBD1	TRBV6-1	-	TRBJ2-7	TGTGCCAGCGACCGGGACAGGGGGCTCGAGCAGTACTTC	CASDRDRGLEQYF
13	-	TRBV11-3	-	TRBJ2-3	TGTGCCAGCAGCTCACAATCCTCAGATACGCAGTATTTT	CASSSQSSDTQYF
15	-	TRBV7-9	-	TRBJ2-7	TGTGCCAGCAGCTACTCGTCAGGCCATCCCTACGAGCAGTACTTC	CASSYSSGHPYEQYF
16	TRBD1	TRBV5-1	-	TRBJ1-3	TGCGCCAGCAGCTTGGTTGGACAGGGCTCTGGAAACACCATATATTTT	CASSLVGQGSGNTIYF
14	-	TRBV9	-	TRBJ2-3	TGTGCCAGCAGCCCGGGACTCAGCACAGATACGCAGTATTTT	CASSPGLSTDTQYF
14	-	TRBV29-1	-	TRBJ1-4	TGCAGCGTTGGGCAGAGGGCGCGGGATGAAAAACTGTTTTTT	CSVGQRARDEKLFF
17	-	TRBV7-2	-	TRBJ2-6	TGTGCCAGCAGCTTTCGACAGGGAGGCTCTGGGGCCAACGTCCTGACTTTC	CASSFRQGGSGANVLTF